This record looks at one T cell receptor beta chain sequence and its context. As yet, its antigen is unknown. This record belongs to a study of beta chain features in type 1 diabetes. As every portion of the isolated RNA was reverse transcribed, the sequencing read expressed TCRB transcripts. The method was immunoSEQ multiplex PCR; TCRdb's version includes in-frame clones alone and lacks a portion of them. Altogether a few hundred thousand clones are present, around 24% being singletons, with the ten largest covering around 0.013%. General observations from the study: Within each of all four CD4+ subsets, Type 1 diabetes patients had TCRB CDR3s that were moderately but significantly shorter. The naive, central memory and Treg TCRB repertoires showed an apparent similarity that was greater among patients than among healthy donors. Still unanswered here is whether HLA type influences TCRB rearrangement.

Germline lookup yields CDR1 SGHAT and CDR2 FQNNGV. V dropped 3 bases and J dropped 3; count of bases not matched to a gene: 2. CDR3 length: 14 amino acids. The clonotype originates from a woman in her 30s with type 1 diabetes. The rearrangement links TRBV11-2 to TRBJ2-7; 10 bases align to TRBD2. The sequencing sample was made of naive CD4+ T cells from blood. In DNA, the CDR3 is TGTGCCAGCAGCTTGGGACTAGCGTTCTACGAGCAGTACTTC. Its translation is CASSLGLAFYEQYF.